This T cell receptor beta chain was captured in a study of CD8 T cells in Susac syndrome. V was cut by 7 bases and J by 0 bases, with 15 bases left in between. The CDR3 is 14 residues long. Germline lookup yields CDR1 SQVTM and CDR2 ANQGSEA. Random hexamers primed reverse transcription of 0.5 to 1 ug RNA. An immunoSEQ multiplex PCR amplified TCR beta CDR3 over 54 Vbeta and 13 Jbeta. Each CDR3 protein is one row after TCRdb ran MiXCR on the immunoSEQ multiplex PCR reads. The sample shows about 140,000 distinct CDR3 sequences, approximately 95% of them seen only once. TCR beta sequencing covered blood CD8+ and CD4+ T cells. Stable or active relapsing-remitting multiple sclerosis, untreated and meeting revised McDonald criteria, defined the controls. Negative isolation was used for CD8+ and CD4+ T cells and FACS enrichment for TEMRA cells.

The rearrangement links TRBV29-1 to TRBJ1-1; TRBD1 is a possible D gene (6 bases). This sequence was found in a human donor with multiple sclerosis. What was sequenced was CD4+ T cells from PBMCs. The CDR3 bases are TGCAGCGCCGAAAGGACAGTCCTGAACACTGAAGCTTTCTTT. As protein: CSAERTVLNTEAFF. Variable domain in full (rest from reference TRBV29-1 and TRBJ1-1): SAVISQKPSRDICQRGTSLTIQCQVDSQVTMMFWYRQQPGQSLTLIATANQGSEATYESGFVIDKFPISRPNLTFSTLTVSNMSPEDSSIYLCSAERTVLNTEAFFGQGTRLTVV.